Following are 2 T cell receptor beta chains from one sample sequenced in a study of CD8+CD57+ T cells in acquired aplastic anemia. CDR3 and TCR beta VDJ profiling relied on genomic DNA as the template. A single record per CDR3 protein comes from TCRdb applying MiXCR to the reads. Among around 200,000 distinct CDR3 sequences, 40% to 60% were seen once, and the ten largest hold 15% to 20%. Sequencing was done on patients that had shown CD8+CD57+ cell expansion by flow cytometry. Sequencing used sorted CD4+, CD8+, or CD8+CD57+ T cells (not recorded which) from PBMCs. These receptors all come from a human donor with aplastic anemia.

This clonotype was observed many times. This chain connects TRBV6-6 to TRBJ2-2, with 9 nucleotides matching TRBD1. V trimming: 5 bases; J trimming: 3 bases; junction bases outside the gene matches: 4. The length of the CDR3 is 15 residues. The V gene's germline CDR1 is MNHNY and CDR2 SVGAGI (reference sequence). The CDR3 is CASSDRGSDTGELFF. As DNA, the CDR3 is TGTGCCAGCAGTGACAGGGGGTCGGACACCGGGGAGCTGTTTTTT.

As for this clonotype: Being one base from a much bigger clone, this may be a read error. The V call is TRBV10-1, the J call TRBJ1-6, with a possible D match to TRBD1 (5 bases). CDR1 and CDR2 from the germline V gene are WNHNN and SYGVQD (reference sequence). There are 17 residues in the CDR3. V lost 11 bases and J lost 7, with 27 bases in between. The DNA for the CDR3 is TGCGCCGCCTTCGTACCCCCAGGGATTATCGACAATTCACCCCTCCACTTT. Amino acids: CAAFVPPGIIDNSPLHF.